Presented here are 21 T cell receptor beta chains from one specimen sequenced in a study of blood T cell repertoires in COVID-19. Profiled with immunoSEQ multiplex PCR; TCRdb holds only in-frame clones, not every one. Here the sample spans some 200,000 clones, 65% to 85% being singletons. Material: PBMCs or T cells enriched from blood (not recorded which). Source of these receptors: a man aged 40-49 years who had recovered from COVID-19.

The chain recombines TRBV15 with TRBJ2-7; tentative D call: TRBD1 (6 bases). CDR1 and CDR2 (germline): LNHNV, YYDKDF (reference sequence). The CDR3 is 19 amino acids. With 0 bases removed from V and 0 bases from J, the gap between germline ends came to 21 bases. For the CDR3, the DNA is TGTGCCACCAGCAGAGAGGTAGCAGGGGTTGCCCTAAGCTCCTACGAGCAGTACTTC. This encodes CATSREVAGVALSSYEQYF.

The sample holds one count of this clone. J is TRBJ2-7 and V is TRBV12-3 or TRBV12-4; 7 nucleotides align to TRBD1. The J segment lost 2 bases and the V segment lost 5 bases, leaving 3 bases of the junction unmatched. The CDR3 is 13 amino acids. As DNA, the CDR3 is TGTGCCAGCAGTGCAGGGGGAACCTACGAGCAGTACTTC. Amino acid sequence: CASSAGGTYEQYF.

This chain links TRBV7-3 with TRBJ2-1; perhaps TRBD1 as D (6 bases). The germline V gene encodes CDR1 SGHTA and CDR2 FQGTGA. The CDR3 extends over 15 amino acids. Trimming cost V 5 bases and J 4 bases, with 15 bases left between them. For the CDR3, the DNA is TGTGCCAGCAGCCCAGCCGACAGGCCTTACAATGAGCAGTTCTTC. It is translated as CASSPADRPYNEQFF.

This chain connects TRBV28 to TRBJ2-7; TRBD1 aligns across 7 bases. The CDR3 loop spans 15 amino acids. Per germline, CDR1 MDHEN and CDR2 SYDVKM. V lost 4 bases to trimming and J lost 2 bases; unmatched junction nucleotides: 8. The CDR3 region is CASSSPSGTAYEQYF. The CDR3 region has the DNA TGTGCCAGCAGTTCACCGTCCGGGACAGCCTACGAGCAGTACTTC.

The chain carries TRBV27 and TRBJ2-7, with D tentatively TRBD2 (7 bases). Trimming left V 4 bases short and J 6 bases short, with 16 bases between. Germline lookup yields CDR1 MNHEY and CDR2 SMNVEV (reference sequence). The length of the CDR3 is 14 residues. CDR3 sequence (DNA): TGTGCCAGCAGTTCGCACAGGGCGGGGGTCGAGCAGTACTTC. This sequence encodes CASSSHRAGVEQYF.

Notes on this clone: The final CDR3 position lacks the conserved phenylalanine or tryptophan, pointing to a likely read error. It is unclear where the CDR3 begins or ends on the DNA, so no DNA is shown, and the CDR3 is as TCRdb lists it. CDR3 sequence: CASSHRTGLLFSL. The rearrangement uses TRBV6-5 and TRBJ1-2; the DNA was not compared with TRBD1, the D call given in the table. Germline V gene data show CDR1 as MNHEY and CDR2 as SVGAGI. With termini counted, the CDR3 has 13 amino acids.

The CDR3 loop reads CASRVDSYEKLFF. The CDR3 DNA sequence: TGTGCCAGTAGGGTAGACAGTTATGAAAAACTGTTTTTT. The chain combines TRBV30 with TRBJ1-4; the D gene is possibly TRBD1 (5 bases). Trimming took off 8 bases at V and 6 bases at J, with 16 bases between the two ends. Germline-derived CDR1 and CDR2 are GTSNPN and SVGIG (reference sequence). This CDR3 is 13 amino acids long.

This clone was counted at least ten times. The chain has TRBV13 and TRBJ1-3; 7 bases align to TRBD1. Germline CDR1 reads PRHDT; CDR2 reads FYEKMQ (reference sequence). Trimming cost V 5 bases and J 0 bases; bases outside gene matches: 13. The CDR3 has 18 amino acids. In nucleotides, the CDR3 is TGTGCCAGCAGCCAAGAGGGGGGACAGTCTATCTCTGGAAACACCATATATTTT. This gives the protein CASSQEGGQSISGNTIYF. Using reference TRBV13 and TRBJ1-3 for the parts outside the CDR3, the full variable domain is AAGVIQSPRHLIKEKRETATLKCYPIPRHDTVYWYQQGPGQDPQFLISFYEKMQSDKGSIPDRFSAQQFSDYHSELNMSSLELGDSALYFCASSQEGGQSISGNTIYFGEGSWLTVV.

The V and J genes are TRBV5-1 and TRBJ1-1; D gene uncertain. This CDR3 is 15 amino acids long. Germline loops: CDR1 SGHRS, CDR2 YFSETQ. V lost 4 bases, J lost 0 bases, and 13 bases lay in between. The CDR3 spells CASSVPNGVNTEAFF. CDR3 DNA sequence: TGCGCCAGCAGCGTACCGAACGGGGTGAACACTGAAGCTTTCTTT.

The chain combines TRBV4-2 with TRBJ1-1; D is unclear. The germline CDR1 and CDR2 sequences are LGHNA and YNFKEQ. The ends were cut back, 0 bases at V and 0 bases at J, with 11 bases in the middle. This CDR3 region has 16 residues. The CDR3 coding sequence is TGTGCCAGCAGCCAAGATTTTAGTTCGGTGAACACTGAAGCTTTCTTT. Translation gives CASSQDFSSVNTEAFF.

The chain has TRBV6-5 and TRBJ1-2; D perhaps matches TRBD1 (6 bases). The CDR3 consists of 12 residues. Germline V gene lookup returns CDR1 MNHEY and CDR2 SVGAGI. The V end lost 2 bases, the J end lost 8 bases, and 9 bases lay between the germline ends. The CDR3 spells CASSYQGRGYTF. For the CDR3, the DNA is TGTGCCAGCAGTTACCAGGGGCGAGGCTACACCTTC.

V and J are TRBV18 and TRBJ1-2; maybe TRBD1 (6 bases). Germline V gene lookup returns CDR1 KGHSH and CDR2 LQKENI. The CDR3 totals 16 residues. The V end lost 0 bases, the J end lost 8 bases, and 19 bases lay between the germline ends. The CDR3 loop is CASSPPSQGISRGYTF. The CDR3 DNA is TGTGCCAGCTCACCACCGTCTCAGGGGATCAGTAGGGGCTACACCTTC.

A few counts support this clone. This sequence joins TRBV6-1 and TRBJ1-1; D might be TRBD1 (5 bases). The CDR3 loop spans 12 amino acids. V gave up 3 bases and J gave up 11 bases, with 13 bases separating them. CDR1 is MNHNS and CDR2 is SASEGT in the germline V gene. CDR3 DNA: TGTGCCAGCAGTGATAGACAGAATCCCGCTTTCTTT. Amino acid sequence: CASSDRQNPAFF.

The chain has TRBV5-5 and TRBJ1-2, with TRBD1 matching 8 bases. The CDR3 sequence is 12 residues long. Germline assignment: CDR1 SGHKS and CDR2 YYEKEE (reference sequence). The J segment lost 8 bases and the V segment lost 2 bases, leaving 2 bases of the junction unmatched. This CDR3 reads CASSLQGEGYTF. The CDR3 coding sequence is TGTGCCAGCAGCTTACAGGGGGAAGGCTACACCTTC.

This sequence joins TRBV5-8 and TRBJ1-2; TRBD1 is a possible D gene (5 bases). V was clipped by 4 bases and J by 4 bases, with 17 bases between them. CDR1 and CDR2 from the germline V gene are SGHTS and YDEGEE. The CDR3 covers 15 residues. In DNA form, the CDR3 reads TGTGCCAGCAGCGAGGGACTCGTGCTTGCCTATGGCTACACCTTC. Translating gives CASSEGLVLAYGYTF.

The J gene is TRBJ1-1, the V gene TRBV19, with D tentatively TRBD1 (5 bases). Germline-derived CDR1 and CDR2 are LNHDA and SQIVND (reference sequence). The CDR3 runs 16 residues. V was pared by 8 bases and J by 1 base, with 20 bases between. CDR3 sequence reads: CASWGGSQGWNTEAFF. DNA for the CDR3: TGTGCCAGTTGGGGGGGGTCCCAGGGATGGAACACTGAAGCTTTCTTT.

The rearrangement joins TRBV9 to TRBJ2-1; 10 bases match TRBD1. V trimming: 3 bases; J trimming: 2 bases; junction bases outside the gene matches: 2. Germline V gene data show CDR1 as SGDLS and CDR2 as YYNGEE. This CDR3 is built from 15 residues. DNA for the CDR3: TGTGCCAGCAGCGCGACAGGGGGCACCTACAATGAGCAGTTCTTC. It specifies CASSATGGTYNEQFF.

This clone was seen a single time. CDR3 in amino acids: CASSGLAGDTQYF. As DNA, the CDR3 is TGTGCCAGCTCGGGACTAGCGGGGGATACGCAGTATTTT. The chain links TRBV19 to TRBJ2-3, with 13 positions matching TRBD2. There are 13 residues in the CDR3. CDR1 and CDR2 from the germline V gene are LNHDA and SQIVND (reference sequence). V shed 9 bases and J 6 bases; nucleotides not matched to a gene: 3.

The V call is TRBV6-5, the J call TRBJ2-7, with 7 bases fitting TRBD2. The CDR3 loop spans 13 amino acids. From germline, CDR1 is MNHEY and CDR2 SVGAGI. After removal of 6 bases from V and 5 bases from J, the junction contained 7 bases not matched to a gene. The CDR3 sequence: CASSPGGRNEQYF. CDR3 DNA sequence: TGTGCCAGCAGCCCGGGAGGTAGGAACGAGCAGTACTTC.

This clone is a singleton in its sample. This chain links TRBV4-2 with TRBJ1-1; 11 bases align to TRBD1. The CDR3 totals 15 residues. V lost 4 bases to trimming and J lost 3 bases; unmatched junction nucleotides: 4. Germline lookup yields CDR1 LGHNA and CDR2 YNFKEQ. The CDR3: CASSRGQGADTEAFF. The CDR3 coding sequence is TGTGCCAGCAGCCGCGGACAGGGGGCGGACACTGAAGCTTTCTTT.

The chain has TRBV27 and TRBJ1-1; D remains unclear. Per the germline V gene, CDR1 is MNHEY and CDR2 is SMNVEV (reference sequence). Trimming shortened V by 5 bases and J by 0 bases, and 19 bases separated the two germline ends. This CDR3 has 17 residues. The CDR3 protein is CASSPLVGSNMNTEAFF. In nucleotides, the CDR3 is TGTGCCAGCAGTCCCCTCGTGGGCAGCAACATGAACACTGAAGCTTTCTTT.